The next 30 T cell receptor beta chains were all read from a single sample in a study of T cell responses to AZD1222 COVID-19 vaccine. The assay was immunoSEQ multiplex PCR, and TCRdb's table has in-frame clones only and misses some. The sample lists approximately 110,000 clones, around 92% occurring once. This specimen was peripheral blood, taken 28 days after the second AZD1222 dose. The receptor set was obtained from an adult who received the AZD1222 COVID-19 vaccine.

The chain recombines TRBV28 with TRBJ2-4, with D perhaps TRBD1 (6 bases). The CDR3 loop spans 14 amino acids. V lost 3 bases and J lost 1, with 7 bases in between. Germline CDR1 and CDR2: MDHEN and SYDVKM. DNA for the CDR3: TGTGCCAGCAGTTTCCAGGGGGCCAAAAACATTCAGTACTTC. Translating gives CASSFQGAKNIQYF.

The chain links TRBV6-5 to TRBJ1-1, with TRBD1 identical over 11 bases. The V gene end was trimmed by 6 bases and the J gene end by 4 bases; junction bases not matched to a gene: 7. CDR1 and CDR2 from the germline V gene are MNHEY and SVGAGI. The CDR3 is 15 amino acids. Written as DNA, the CDR3 is TGTGCCAGCAGCACCGGGACAGGGGGTGGCACTGAAGCTTTCTTT. This sequence encodes CASSTGTGGGTEAFF.

This clone was found a few times. This chain links TRBV2 with TRBJ2-7; D unclear. The CDR3 has 16 residues. From germline, CDR1 is SNHLY and CDR2 FYNNEI. Trimming removed 5 bases at V and 3 bases at J, with 20 bases between. The CDR3 DNA reads TGTGCCAGCAGTTACACCGTAACAGATTACCACTACGAGCAGTACTTC. Its protein product is CASSYTVTDYHYEQYF.

V usage is TRBV28 and J usage is TRBJ2-5; the match to TRBD2 covers 8 bases. This CDR3 has 17 residues. J was trimmed by 4 bases and V by 5 bases; bases with no gene match: 15. Germline CDR1 reads MDHEN; CDR2 reads SYDVKM. CDR3 protein: CASSQTISGKGLETQYF. Here the CDR3 DNA reads TGTGCCAGCAGTCAAACAATTAGCGGGAAGGGCTTAGAGACCCAGTACTTC.

This clone was found once. The CDR3 here is CASRQPNQPQHF. The CDR3 bases are TGTGCCAGCCGACAGCCCAATCAGCCCCAGCATTTT. The V and J genes are TRBV6-5 and TRBJ1-5; D might be TRBD1 (5 bases). The germline gives CDR1 MNHEY, CDR2 SVGAGI. V lost 8 bases and J lost 3, with 8 bases in between. This CDR3 region has 12 residues.

The chain's CDR3 is CASSISTGRGNTIYF. In DNA, the CDR3 is TGTGCCAGTAGCATATCGACAGGGAGAGGAAACACCATATATTTT. This sequence joins TRBV19 and TRBJ1-3, with 7 positions matching TRBD1. The CDR3 sequence is 15 residues long. V was pared by 6 bases and J by 4 bases, with 9 bases of the junction left unmatched. Germline V gives CDR1 LNHDA, CDR2 SQIVND (reference sequence).

The chain combines TRBV7-2 with TRBJ2-7; D unclear. The V gene's germline CDR1 is SGHTA and CDR2 FQGNSA. The V and J ends lost 3 bases and 4 bases respectively, with 10 bases between them. CDR3 length: 13 amino acids. Written as DNA, the CDR3 is TGTGCCAGCAGCTTTGGAGTGACATACGAGCAGTACTTC. Amino acid sequence: CASSFGVTYEQYF.

This chain links TRBV5-1 with TRBJ1-1; D unclear. CDR1 and CDR2 (germline): SGHRS, YFSETQ. The length of the CDR3 is 15 residues. Deletions cut 0 bases from V and 3 bases from J, with 12 bases between. This chain's CDR3 is CASSLVAGRDTEAFF. The CDR3, as DNA: TGCGCCAGCAGCTTGGTGGCGGGAAGGGACACTGAAGCTTTCTTT.

The chain couples TRBV15 to TRBJ2-2; tentative D call: TRBD1 (5 bases). Per the germline V gene, CDR1 is LNHNV and CDR2 is YYDKDF (reference sequence). The CDR3 is 17 amino acids. V was trimmed by 0 bases and J by 3 bases, leaving 14 bases between them. The CDR3 spells CATSRDETAKDTGELFF. In nucleotides, the CDR3 is TGTGCCACCAGCAGAGATGAGACAGCCAAGGACACCGGGGAGCTGTTTTTT.

J is TRBJ2-1 and V is TRBV7-2; TRBD2 matches 12 bases. The germline V gene encodes CDR1 SGHTA and CDR2 FQGNSA. V lost 2 bases, J lost 7 bases, and 3 bases stayed unmatched. The CDR3 loop spans 15 amino acids. The CDR3 protein is CASSLLAGGLNEQFF. CDR3 bases: TGTGCCAGCAGCTTACTAGCGGGAGGGCTTAATGAGCAGTTCTTC.

The CDR3 coding sequence is TGTGCCAGCAGCTTAGCTGGAGGGGGCATCACCGGGGAGCTGTTTTTT. Protein sequence: CASSLAGGGITGELFF. V usage is TRBV7-2 and J usage is TRBJ2-2; tentative D call: TRBD1 (7 bases). V dropped 0 bases and J dropped 4 bases, with 12 bases sitting between them. The CDR3 length is 16 residues. Germline V gene lookup returns CDR1 SGHTA and CDR2 FQGNSA.

This rearrangement joins TRBV5-1 to TRBJ2-5, with D possibly being TRBD2 (6 bases). Trimming pared 5 bases from V and 2 bases from J, leaving 10 bases between. Germline CDR1 and CDR2: SGHRS and YFSETQ. This CDR3 has 13 residues. The CDR3, as DNA: TGCGCCAGCAGATGGAGGGGACAAGAGACCCAGTACTTC. Protein sequence: CASRWRGQETQYF.

The chain links TRBV3-1 (or the pseudogene TRBV3-2) to TRBJ1-1, with 8 bases lining up with TRBD1. V trimming: 0 bases; J trimming: 3 bases; junction bases outside the gene matches: 15. The CDR3 consists of 19 residues. CDR1 and CDR2 (germline): LGHDT, YNNKEL (reference sequence). The CDR3 region is CASSQDLLQGAYRDTEAFF. In nucleotides, the CDR3 is TGTGCCAGCAGCCAAGATTTACTGCAGGGGGCTTATCGGGACACTGAAGCTTTCTTT.

The V call is TRBV19, the J call TRBJ1-4, with TRBD1 matching 7 bases. CDR1 LNHDA and CDR2 SQIVND come from the germline V gene (reference sequence). Trimming removed 7 bases from V and 5 bases from J; junction bases left unmatched: 7. The CDR3 length is 14 residues. CDR3 sequence reads: CASTRQGRNEKLFF. CDR3 in DNA: TGTGCCAGTACTCGACAGGGCCGAAATGAAAAACTGTTTTTT.

The table lists this clone with a count of one. This rearrangement joins TRBV3-1 (or the pseudogene TRBV3-2) to TRBJ1-6; D gene unclear. The V end lost 6 bases, the J end lost 8 bases, and 20 bases lay between the germline ends. This CDR3 contains 16 residues. From germline, CDR1 is LGHDT and CDR2 YNNKEL (reference sequence). The CDR3 spells CASRIEGSGRYSPLHF. The CDR3 DNA reads TGTGCCAGCAGGATCGAGGGATCCGGGCGTTATTCACCCCTCCACTTT.

The V and J genes are TRBV19 and TRBJ2-7, with a tentative D call TRBD1 (5 bases). The germline V gene encodes CDR1 LNHDA and CDR2 SQIVND (reference sequence). The CDR3 has 15 residues. Trimming cost V 4 bases and J 5 bases, with 18 bases left between them. CDR3 nucleotides: TGTGCCAGTAGTAAAGGGGTTAGCCTAGACCACGAGCAGTACTTC. Translation: CASSKGVSLDHEQYF.

This clone was recorded only once. CDR3 bases: TGTGCCAGCAACCCCTTCCCCGGGATCGCCTACGAGCAGTACTTC. Translating it yields CASNPFPGIAYEQYF. The gene calls are TRBV6-5 and TRBJ2-7; D possibly corresponds to TRBD2 (5 bases). The CDR3 has 15 amino acids. Trimming took 7 bases from V and 2 from J, leaving 18 bases between them. CDR1 MNHEY and CDR2 SVGAGI come from the germline V gene.

The rearrangement uses TRBV7-2 and TRBJ1-1, with D possibly TRBD1 on 5 matching bases. The CDR3 runs 15 residues. Germline CDR1 reads SGHTA; CDR2 reads FQGNSA. The V end lost 1 base, the J end lost 4 bases, and 13 bases lay between the germline ends. The CDR3 nucleotides read TGTGCCAGCAGCTTAGTTCAGGGTAGGGGCACTGAAGCTTTCTTT. Its translation: CASSLVQGRGTEAFF.

V usage is TRBV6-5 and J usage is TRBJ1-1; D is possibly TRBD1 (6 bases). The germline gives CDR1 MNHEY, CDR2 SVGAGI. Trimming pared 5 bases from V and 5 bases from J, leaving 15 bases between. This CDR3 is built from 14 residues. The CDR3 loop reads CASSIRDTGTEAFF. CDR3 DNA: TGTGCCAGCAGTATCAGGGACACAGGGACTGAAGCTTTCTTT.

The genes are TRBV28 and TRBJ1-2, with unresolved D. Trimming took off 1 base at V and 1 base at J, with 13 bases between the two ends. CDR1 and CDR2 from the germline V gene are MDHEN and SYDVKM. This CDR3 is built from 16 residues. DNA for the CDR3: TGTGCCAGCAGTTTATCCGACGGGAAGGGTAACTATGGCTACACCTTC. It yields the protein CASSLSDGKGNYGYTF.

In the case of this clone: Germline and junction disagree at one end, which may indicate a read error. V gene TRBV5-6 combines with J gene TRBJ2-1; D may be TRBD2 (5 bases). Germline V gives CDR1 SGHDT, CDR2 YYEEEE. CDR3 length: 16 amino acids. CDR3 sequence reads: CASSLAARGIWDERFF. The CDR3 bases are TGTGCCAGCAGCTTGGCCGCACGGGGAATCTGGGATGAGCGGTTCTTC.

The chain joins TRBV3-1 (or the pseudogene TRBV3-2) to TRBJ2-5, with D possibly called TRBD1 or TRBD2 (5 bases each). The V gene's germline CDR1 is LGHDT and CDR2 YNNKEL (reference sequence). V was shortened by 1 base and J by 4 bases, with 10 bases between the two germline ends. The CDR3 totals 14 residues. In DNA, the CDR3 is TGTGCCAGCAGCCAAGGTGGGGGTTTAGAGACCCAGTACTTC. This codes for CASSQGGGLETQYF.

The rearrangement uses TRBV5-4 and TRBJ2-6, with TRBD1 matching over 7 bases. The CDR3 totals 17 residues. Germline CDR1 and CDR2: SGHNT and YYREEE (reference sequence). J was trimmed by 2 bases and V by 0 bases; bases with no gene match: 5. The CDR3 reads CASSLVGGVAGANVLTF. The CDR3 coding sequence is TGTGCCAGCAGCTTGGTAGGGGGCGTAGCTGGGGCCAACGTCCTGACTTTC.

The V and J genes are TRBV15 and TRBJ2-7; TRBD2 matches 9 bases. The CDR3 is made up of 15 amino acids. In germline, CDR1 is LNHNV, CDR2 YYDKDF (reference sequence). The V gene end was trimmed by 4 bases and the J gene end by 3 bases; junction bases not matched to a gene: 7. The CDR3 loop is CATSIYSGSLYEQYF. In DNA form, the CDR3 reads TGTGCCACCAGCATCTATAGCGGGAGTCTCTACGAGCAGTACTTC.

The V call is TRBV29-1, the J call TRBJ1-2; D not resolved. CDR3 length equals 14 residues. Germline V gene sequence: CDR1 SQVTM, CDR2 ANQGSEA. V lost 0 bases, J lost 4 bases, and 12 bases lay in between. DNA for the CDR3: TGCAGCGTTGAAGAGCGTGAGGGAGTCTATGGCTACACCTTC. It encodes CSVEEREGVYGYTF.

The chain is built from TRBV2 and TRBJ1-5; TRBD1 matches at 7 bases. Germline V gene lookup returns CDR1 SNHLY and CDR2 FYNNEI. The junction had 13 bases not matched to a gene; V was cut back by 5 bases and J by 6 bases. The CDR3 is 16 amino acids. The CDR3 spells CASSSLIAGGSQPQHF. The CDR3 DNA is TGTGCCAGCAGTTCGTTGATAGCAGGGGGGAGTCAGCCCCAGCATTTT.

CDR3 amino acids: CASSLAAILYGYTF. CDR3 nucleotides: TGTGCCAGCAGCTTGGCCGCGATCCTCTATGGCTACACCTTC. The chain is built from TRBV5-6 and TRBJ1-2; D remains ambiguous. This CDR3 contains 14 residues. Between the trimmed V and J ends, which lost 0 bases and 4 bases, there was a span of 10 bases. Germline V gives CDR1 SGHDT, CDR2 YYEEEE.

The V gene is TRBV7-9, the J gene TRBJ1-2; no reliable D call. The V gene's germline CDR1 is SEHNR and CDR2 FQNEAQ (reference sequence). The V gene lost 5 bases and the J gene lost 3 bases, with 16 bases spanning the gap. The CDR3 has 15 amino acids. This chain's CDR3 is CASSRLGEPHYGYTF. The CDR3 DNA reads TGTGCCAGCAGCCGTCTGGGCGAACCTCACTATGGCTACACCTTC.

The chain joins TRBV24-1 to TRBJ1-2; D might be TRBD1 (6 bases). The CDR3 has 18 residues. Trimming pared 0 bases from V and 3 bases from J, leaving 19 bases between. Germline CDR1 and CDR2: KGHDR and SFDVKD. CDR3 nucleotides: TGTGCCACCAGTGATTTGCTACAGGGTAATATTATGGACTATGGCTACACCTTC. As protein: CATSDLLQGNIMDYGYTF.

The CDR3 spells CASSPRWGADTQYF. CDR3 in DNA: TGCGCCAGCAGCCCGAGGTGGGGGGCAGATACGCAGTATTTT. The V and J genes are TRBV4-1 and TRBJ2-3; TRBD2 might be the D (6 bases). The CDR3 has 14 residues. The germline CDR1 and CDR2 sequences are MGHRA and YSYEKL. V gave up 4 bases and J gave up 4 bases, with 12 bases separating them.